This TCR beta chain was found in a study of T cell clonality in common variable immunodeficiency. The J segment lost 1 base and the V segment lost 6 bases, leaving 0 bases of the junction unmatched. Germline V gene sequence: CDR1 LGHNT, CDR2 FRNRAP. This CDR3 spans 13 amino acids. This clone was recorded many times. The CDR3 is cut off 3 residues early in the read; its end comes from the germline J gene. Assay used: immunoSEQ multiplex PCR; TCRdb lists only in-frame clones, some missing. The sample shows about 74,000 clones, none of them appearing just once. The rearrangement uses TRBV12-5 and TRBJ1-5; TRBD1 matches at 7 bases. The sample comprised peripheral blood mononuclear cells. This TCR was recovered from a person aged 18 to 75 in good health. CDR3 DNA (partial): TGTGCTAGTGGGACAGGGAGCAATCAGCCC. Its translation is CASGTGSNQP. The CDR3 in full is CASGTGSNQPQHF.